This T cell receptor beta chain was captured by sequencing in a study of T cell responses to AZD1222 COVID-19 vaccine. The study, taken as a whole, reports: An increase in Spike-specific TCR breadth and depth was observed after two AZD1222 doses. It should be noted that donors were predominantly white British and more often female, and clonal diversity was possibly underestimated. Baseline testing showed seropositivity in only a handful of AZD1222 recipients.

Profiling relied on immunoSEQ multiplex PCR, and the TCRdb table lists in-frame clones only, not all of them. Of 110,000 or so clones in the sample, 91% were seen once. The CDR3 extends over 16 amino acids. J was trimmed by 4 bases and V by 2 bases; bases with no gene match: 6. The germline CDR1 and CDR2 sequences are SGHAT and FQNNGV. Notes on this clone: What it recognizes is unknown.

This TCR was sampled from an adult in good health. The sequenced sample was peripheral blood, obtained on day 0 of AZD1222 vaccination. This chain uses TRBV11-2 with TRBJ2-3; 10 bases match TRBD2. The CDR3 spells CASSLPPSGSPDTQYF. DNA of the CDR3: TGTGCCAGCAGCTTACCCCCTAGCGGGAGCCCAGATACGCAGTATTTT.